This TCR beta chain was recorded in a study of blood T cell repertoires in COVID-19. The wider study: Samples taken during acute and convalescent COVID-19 were collected in the United States, Italy and Spain. Sample material is recorded as cDNA or gDNA derived from T cells, B-cell-depleted T cells, or PBMCs.

Original data processing: The authors estimated nucleated cell counts from reference gene primer amplification. Generated by immunoSEQ multiplex PCR, the TCRdb table keeps only in-frame clones and is missing some. From that table come the V and J calls and clone size; the DNA was used to work out D and trimming. The sample lists fewer than 150,000 clones; roughly 80% were seen once. Germline CDR1 is SGHTA and CDR2 is FQGTGA. Trimming left V 0 bases short and J 4 bases short, with 6 bases between. The CDR3 is 14 residues long. The receptor comes from a man aged 45-65 years with acute or convalescent COVID-19. Sequencing was carried out using peripheral blood. The chain links TRBV7-3 to TRBJ2-2; no clear D gene. The CDR3 loop reads CASSLTAGTGELFF. In DNA, the CDR3 is TGTGCCAGCAGCTTAACGGCAGGCACCGGGGAGCTGTTTTTT. Filled out from reference TRBV7-3 and TRBJ2-2, the complete variable domain reads GAGVSQTPSNKVTEKGKYVELRCDPISGHTALYWYRQSLGQGPEFLIYFQGTGAADDSGLPNDRFFAVRPEGSVSTLKIQRTERGDSAVYLCASSLTAGTGELFFGEGSRLTVL.